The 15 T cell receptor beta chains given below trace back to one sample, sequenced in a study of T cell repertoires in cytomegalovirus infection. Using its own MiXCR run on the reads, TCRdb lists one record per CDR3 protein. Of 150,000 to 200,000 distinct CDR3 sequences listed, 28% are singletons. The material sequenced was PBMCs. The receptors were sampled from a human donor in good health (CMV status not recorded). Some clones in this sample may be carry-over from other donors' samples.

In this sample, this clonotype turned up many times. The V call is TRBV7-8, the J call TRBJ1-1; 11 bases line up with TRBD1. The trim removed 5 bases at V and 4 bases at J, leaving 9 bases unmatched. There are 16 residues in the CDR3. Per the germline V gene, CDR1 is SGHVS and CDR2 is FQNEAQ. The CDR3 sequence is CASSRRTGGLGTEAFF. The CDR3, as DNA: TGTGCCAGCAGCCGCAGGACAGGGGGCCTGGGCACTGAAGCTTTCTTT.

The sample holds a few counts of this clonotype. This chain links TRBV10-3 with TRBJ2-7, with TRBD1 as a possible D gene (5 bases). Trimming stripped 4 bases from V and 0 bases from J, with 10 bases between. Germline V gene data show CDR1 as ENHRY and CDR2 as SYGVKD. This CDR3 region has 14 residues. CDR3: CAISGAGPSYEQYF. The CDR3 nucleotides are TGTGCCATCAGTGGGGCAGGGCCCTCCTACGAGCAGTACTTC.

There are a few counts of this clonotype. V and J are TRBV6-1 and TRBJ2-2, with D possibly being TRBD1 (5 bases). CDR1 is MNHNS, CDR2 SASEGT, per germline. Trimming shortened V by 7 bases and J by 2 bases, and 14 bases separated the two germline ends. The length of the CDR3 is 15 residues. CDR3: CASIPRESNTGELFF. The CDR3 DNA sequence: TGTGCCAGCATTCCCAGGGAATCCAACACCGGGGAGCTGTTTTTT.

In DNA form, the CDR3 reads TGCAGTGCTAGACCTCGACAGGCTTCGGCTGAAGCTTTCTTT. Its protein is CSARPRQASAEAFF. The chain is built from TRBV20-1 and TRBJ1-1, with D tentatively TRBD1 (6 bases). CDR1 is DFQATT and CDR2 is SNEGSKA in the germline V gene (reference sequence). This CDR3 comprises 14 residues. Trimming left V 2 bases short and J 6 bases short, with 16 bases between.

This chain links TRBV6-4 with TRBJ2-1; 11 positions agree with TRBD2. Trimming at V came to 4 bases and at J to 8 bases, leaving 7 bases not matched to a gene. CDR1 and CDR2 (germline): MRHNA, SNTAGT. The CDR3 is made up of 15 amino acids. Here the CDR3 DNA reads TGTGCCAGCAGTGTGGCTAGCGGGGGGATAGATGAGCAGTTCTTC. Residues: CASSVASGGIDEQFF.

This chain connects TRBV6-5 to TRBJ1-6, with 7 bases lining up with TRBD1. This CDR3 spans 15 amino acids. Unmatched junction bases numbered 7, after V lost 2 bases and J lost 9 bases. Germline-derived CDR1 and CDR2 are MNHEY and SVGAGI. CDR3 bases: TGTGCCAGCAGTTACCAGGAAGGGGGCGCTTCACCCCTCCACTTT. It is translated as CASSYQEGGASPLHF.

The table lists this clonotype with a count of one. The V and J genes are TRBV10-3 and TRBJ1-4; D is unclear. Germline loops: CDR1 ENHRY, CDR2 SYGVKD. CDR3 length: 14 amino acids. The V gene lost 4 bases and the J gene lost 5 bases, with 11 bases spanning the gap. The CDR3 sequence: CAISVTEFNEKLFF. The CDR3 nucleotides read TGTGCCATCAGTGTGACGGAGTTCAATGAAAAACTGTTTTTT.

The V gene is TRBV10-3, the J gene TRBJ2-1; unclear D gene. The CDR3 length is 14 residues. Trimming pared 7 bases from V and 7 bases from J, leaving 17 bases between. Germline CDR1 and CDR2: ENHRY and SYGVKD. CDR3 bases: TGTGCCATCAAGGTGGCCGCTTTCATAAATGAGCAGTTCTTC. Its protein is CAIKVAAFINEQFF.

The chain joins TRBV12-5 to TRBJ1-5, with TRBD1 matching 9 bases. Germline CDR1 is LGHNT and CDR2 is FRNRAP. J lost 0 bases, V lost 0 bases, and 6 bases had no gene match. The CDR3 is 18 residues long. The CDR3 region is CASGLVLGTGRSNQPQHF. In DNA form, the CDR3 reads TGTGCTAGTGGTTTGGTACTTGGGACAGGGCGTAGCAATCAGCCCCAGCATTTT.

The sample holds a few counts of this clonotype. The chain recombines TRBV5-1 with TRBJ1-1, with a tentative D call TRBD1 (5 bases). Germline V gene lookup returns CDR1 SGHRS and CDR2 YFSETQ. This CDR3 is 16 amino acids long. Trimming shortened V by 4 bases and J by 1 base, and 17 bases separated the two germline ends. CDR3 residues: CASSPYSGQRNTEAFF. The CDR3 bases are TGCGCCAGCAGCCCATACTCGGGGCAGAGGAACACTGAAGCTTTCTTT.

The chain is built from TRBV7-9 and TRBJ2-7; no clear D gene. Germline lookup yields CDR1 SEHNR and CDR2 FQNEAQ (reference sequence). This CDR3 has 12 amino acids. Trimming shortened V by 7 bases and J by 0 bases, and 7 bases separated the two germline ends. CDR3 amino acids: CASTESSYEQYF. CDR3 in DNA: TGTGCCAGCACTGAGAGCTCCTACGAGCAGTACTTC.

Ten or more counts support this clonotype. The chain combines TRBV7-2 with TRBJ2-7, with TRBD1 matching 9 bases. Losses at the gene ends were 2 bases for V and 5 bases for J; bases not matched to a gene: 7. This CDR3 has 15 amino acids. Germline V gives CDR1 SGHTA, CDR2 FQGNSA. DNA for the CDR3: TGTGCCAGCAGCTTACGGACAGGGGCTCCCGACGAGCAGTACTTC. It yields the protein CASSLRTGAPDEQYF. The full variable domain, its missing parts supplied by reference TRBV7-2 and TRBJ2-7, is GAGVSQSPSNKVTEKGKDVELRCDPISGHTALYWYRQSLGQGLEFLIYFQGNSAPDKSGLPSDRFSAERTGGSVSTLTIQRTQQEDSAVYLCASSLRTGAPDEQYFGPGTRLTVT.

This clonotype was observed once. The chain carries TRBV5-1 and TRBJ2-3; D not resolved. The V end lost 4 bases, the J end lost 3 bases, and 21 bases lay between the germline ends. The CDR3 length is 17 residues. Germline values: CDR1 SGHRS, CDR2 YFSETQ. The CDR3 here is CASSPLDSTYGTDTQYF. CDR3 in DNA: TGCGCCAGCAGCCCTTTGGATTCTACATACGGGACAGATACGCAGTATTTT.

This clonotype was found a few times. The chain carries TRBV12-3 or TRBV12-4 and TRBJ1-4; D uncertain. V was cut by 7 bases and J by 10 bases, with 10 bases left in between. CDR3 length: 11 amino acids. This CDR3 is CASTLGGKLFF. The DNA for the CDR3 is TGTGCCAGCACCTTGGGTGGAAAACTGTTTTTT.

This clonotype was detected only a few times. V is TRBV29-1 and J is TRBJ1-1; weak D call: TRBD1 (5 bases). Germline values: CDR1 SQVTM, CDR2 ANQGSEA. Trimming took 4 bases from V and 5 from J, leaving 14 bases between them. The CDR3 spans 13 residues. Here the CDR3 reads CSVVRGRGTEAFF. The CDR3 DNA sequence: TGCAGCGTTGTGAGGGGAAGAGGAACTGAAGCTTTCTTT.